The subject of this entry is one T cell receptor (beta chain). Its target is unknown. The data stem from a study of shared clonotypes between healthy human individuals. Assay: immunoSEQ multiplex PCR; the TCRdb copy retains only in-frame clones and omits some. The table lists millions of clones, 93% of them singletons. Terminally differentiated effector memory CD45RA+ cells were excluded from the naive CD8 cells, which were CD45RO-negative and positively selected for CCR7. General study points: Sharing across four donors was highest in naive CD4 (around 5%) and lowest in memory CD8 (0.4%).

There are 15 residues in the CDR3. The V gene lost 0 bases and the J gene lost 7 bases, with 16 bases spanning the gap. CDR1 is ENHRY and CDR2 is SYGVKD in the germline V gene. This sequence joins TRBV10-3 and TRBJ2-7, with D unclear. The sequence came from a man in his late teens or twenties in good health. Some clones in this sample may be carry-over from other donors' samples. Sequenced sample: naive CD8+ T cells from PBMCs. The CDR3 bases are TGTGCCATCAGTGAGTCCCCCCGCGGAGTTGAGGAGCAGTACTTC. As protein: CAISESPRGVEEQYF.